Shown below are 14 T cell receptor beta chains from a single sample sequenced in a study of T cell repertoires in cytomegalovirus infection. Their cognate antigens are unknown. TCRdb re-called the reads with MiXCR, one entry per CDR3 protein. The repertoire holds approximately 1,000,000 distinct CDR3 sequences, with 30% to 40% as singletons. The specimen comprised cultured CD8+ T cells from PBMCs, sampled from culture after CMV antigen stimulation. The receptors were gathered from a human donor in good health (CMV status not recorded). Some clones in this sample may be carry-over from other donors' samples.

The chain's CDR3 is CASSFAGQGGEKLFF. For the CDR3, the DNA is TGTGCCAGCAGTTTTGCGGGACAGGGCGGAGAAAAACTGTTTTTT. The chain couples TRBV12-3 or TRBV12-4 to TRBJ1-4, with 9 bases lining up with TRBD1. The V segment lost 3 bases and the J segment 8 bases; nucleotides outside the gene matches: 7. This CDR3 has 15 amino acids.

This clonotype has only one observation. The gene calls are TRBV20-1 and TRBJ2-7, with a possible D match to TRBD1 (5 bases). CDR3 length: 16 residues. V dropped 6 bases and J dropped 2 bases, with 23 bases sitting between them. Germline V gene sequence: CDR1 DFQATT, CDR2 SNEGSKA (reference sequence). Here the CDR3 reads CSARPLQESRPYEQYV. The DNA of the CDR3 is TGCAGTGCGAGGCCCCTACAGGAATCCCGACCCTACGAGCAGTACGTC.

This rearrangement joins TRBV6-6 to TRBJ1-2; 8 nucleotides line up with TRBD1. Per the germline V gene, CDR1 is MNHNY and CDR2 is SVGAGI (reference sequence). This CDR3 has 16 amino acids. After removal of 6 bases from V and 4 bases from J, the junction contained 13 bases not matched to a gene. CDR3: CASSRAADRDGYGYTF. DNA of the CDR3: TGTGCCAGCAGCCGCGCGGCGGACAGGGACGGCTATGGCTACACCTTC.

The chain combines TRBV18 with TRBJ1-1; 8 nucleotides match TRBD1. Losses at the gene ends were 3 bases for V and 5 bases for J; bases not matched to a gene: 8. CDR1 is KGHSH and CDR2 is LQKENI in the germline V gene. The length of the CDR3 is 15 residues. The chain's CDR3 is CASSPPGGGLTEAFF. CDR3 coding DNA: TGTGCCAGCTCACCGCCAGGGGGCGGATTGACTGAAGCTTTCTTT.

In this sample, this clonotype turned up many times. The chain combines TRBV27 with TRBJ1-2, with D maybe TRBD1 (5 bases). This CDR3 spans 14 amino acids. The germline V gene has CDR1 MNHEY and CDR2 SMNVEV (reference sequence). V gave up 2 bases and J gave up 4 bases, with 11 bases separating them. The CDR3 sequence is CASSLGIGAYGYTF. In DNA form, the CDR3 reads TGTGCCAGCAGTTTAGGGATAGGGGCCTATGGCTACACCTTC.

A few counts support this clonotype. CDR3 loop: CASSPGTGGPTYEQYF. DNA for the CDR3: TGTGCCAGCAGCCCAGGGACTGGCGGGCCCACCTACGAGCAGTACTTC. The V call is TRBV5-4, the J call TRBJ2-7, with a tentative D call TRBD2 (6 bases). Germline V gene sequence: CDR1 SGHNT, CDR2 YYREEE (reference sequence). The CDR3 extends over 16 amino acids. V lost 4 bases, J lost 2 bases, and 19 bases lay in between. Complete variable domain (other parts from reference TRBV5-4 and TRBJ2-7): ETGVTQSPTHLIKTRGQQVTLRCSSQSGHNTVSWYQQALGQGPQFIFQYYREEENGRGNFPPRFSGLQFPNYSSELNVNALELDDSALYLCASSPGTGGPTYEQYFGPGTRLTVT.

The CDR3 sequence is CASRSGSRTDTQYF. As DNA, the CDR3 is TGTGCCAGCAGGTCGGGTTCTAGAACAGATACGCAGTATTTT. The genes are TRBV28 and TRBJ2-3; D gene uncertain. This CDR3 region has 14 residues. Germline V gives CDR1 MDHEN, CDR2 SYDVKM. V was pared by 6 bases and J by 3 bases, with 13 bases between.

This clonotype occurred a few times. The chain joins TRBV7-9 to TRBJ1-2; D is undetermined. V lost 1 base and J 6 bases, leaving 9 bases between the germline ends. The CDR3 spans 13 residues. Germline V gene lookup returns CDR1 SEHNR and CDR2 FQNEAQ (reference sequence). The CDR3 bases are TGTGCCAGCAGCTTAGTCCCAAAACATGGCTACACCTTC. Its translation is CASSLVPKHGYTF.

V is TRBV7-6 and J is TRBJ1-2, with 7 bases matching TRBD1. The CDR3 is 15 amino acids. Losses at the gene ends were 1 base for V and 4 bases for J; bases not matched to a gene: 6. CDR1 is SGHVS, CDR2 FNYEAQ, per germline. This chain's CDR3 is CASSLEQGLGYGYTF. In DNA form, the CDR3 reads TGTGCCAGCAGCTTAGAACAGGGGCTCGGCTATGGCTACACCTTC.

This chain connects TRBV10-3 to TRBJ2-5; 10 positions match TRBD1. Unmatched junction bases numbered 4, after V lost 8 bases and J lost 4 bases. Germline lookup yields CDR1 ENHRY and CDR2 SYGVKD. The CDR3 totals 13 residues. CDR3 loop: CAILDRGRETQYF. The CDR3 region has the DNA TGTGCCATCTTGGACAGGGGGAGAGAGACCCAGTACTTC.

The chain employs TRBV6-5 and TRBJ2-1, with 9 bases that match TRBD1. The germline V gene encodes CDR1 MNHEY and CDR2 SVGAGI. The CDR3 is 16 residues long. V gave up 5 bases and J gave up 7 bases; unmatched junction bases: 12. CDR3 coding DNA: TGTGCCAGCAGTCCCGAGGGACAGGGAGAGTGGAATGAGCAGTTCTTC. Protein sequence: CASSPEGQGEWNEQFF.

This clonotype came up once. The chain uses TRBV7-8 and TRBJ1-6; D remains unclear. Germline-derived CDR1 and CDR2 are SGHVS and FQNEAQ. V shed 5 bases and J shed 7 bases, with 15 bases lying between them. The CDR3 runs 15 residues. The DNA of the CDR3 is TGTGCCAGCAGCGCAAATCGGGTTAGCAATTCACCCCTCCACTTT. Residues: CASSANRVSNSPLHF.

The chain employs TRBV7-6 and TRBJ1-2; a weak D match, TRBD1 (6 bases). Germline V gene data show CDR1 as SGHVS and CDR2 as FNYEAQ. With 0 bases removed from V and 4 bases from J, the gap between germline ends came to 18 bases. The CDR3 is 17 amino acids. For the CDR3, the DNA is TGTGCCAGCAGCTTAGCGCAAAGACAGGAAACCGCCTATGGCTACACCTTC. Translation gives CASSLAQRQETAYGYTF.

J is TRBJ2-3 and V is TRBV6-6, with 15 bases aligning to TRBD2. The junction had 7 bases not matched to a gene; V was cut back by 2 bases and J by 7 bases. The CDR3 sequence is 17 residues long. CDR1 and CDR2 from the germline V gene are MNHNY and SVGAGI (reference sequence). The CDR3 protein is CASSYGTSGGPLNTQYF. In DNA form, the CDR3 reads TGTGCCAGCAGTTACGGGACTAGCGGGGGGCCGCTTAATACGCAGTATTTT.